This TCR beta chain comes out of a study of shared clonotypes between healthy human individuals (dated by TCRdb to about 2020). Broadly, across the study: A few men and a couple of women, aged 18 to 49 years, made up the cohort. To estimate repertoire size and how much clonotypes are shared between individuals, the study performed deep sequencing of blood TCR repertoires from five healthy adults. Libraries were prepared and TCR repertoires were sequenced by different laboratories using diverse techniques, in order to increase sequencing depth and limit assay-specific biases. Each donor's leukapheresis produced roughly between roughly 0.85 and 9.5 billion PBMCs. For each donor, CD4 naive and CD4 memory were each run on three plates, CD8 naive on two plates, and CD8 memory on one plate. Findings and caveats that apply to the study as a whole: Incomplete sequencing was indicated by rarefaction of sorted-subset datasets, despite the large sequencing depth. Sampling was restricted to blood, and TCR repertoires in tissue are likely to differ from TCR repertoires in blood. The small number of donors limited the genetic and exposure-history diversity represented. Sharing across several donors was observed for 5% to 6.5% of naive CD4, 3% to 4% of naive CD8, 2% to 2.5% of memory CD4, and about 0.4% of memory CD8 clonotypes. Estimated clonotype richness was generally larger for naive than for memory subsets. Pairwise subsampling indicated that sequencing depth was expected to affect the degree of clonotype sharing among donors. Compared with non-shared clonotypes, clonotypes shared by all four sorted-subset donors had higher generation probabilities.

About this clone: No antigen is known for it. No base-level quality is on record; no much larger clone is a single base apart. Within the sample, other DNA sequences also encode this same CDR3.

Using the deep immunoSEQ assay, TCR CDR3 regions were amplified from genomic DNA by multiplex PCR. Genomic DNA extracted from each cell subset was distributed evenly over all wells of several immunoSEQ 96-well plates, and each plate served as one replicate. For sorted subsets, around 200 ng genomic DNA, equal to some 28,000 T cell genomes, was loaded into each replicate PCR. Purified libraries were quantified with a Qubit 3.0 fluorometer, sized on a Bioanalyzer 2100, and re-quantified with the KAPA Library Quantification kit. Every immunoSEQ 96-well plate was sequenced on a dedicated single-read 150-cycle Illumina NextSeq 550 flow cell. Concerning the study's data processing: Because the immunoSEQ output included only junctional sequences and no quality scores, the filtering could not be the same as the filtering used for full-length reads. To assign V/J genes and CDR3, sequences were annotated against IMGT germline references using PyIR, a Python wrapper for IgBLAST v1.9. Reads were filtered out if the reads had weak V/J assignments (E-value above 1e-6), no CDR3, stop codons, out-of-frame junctions, or ambiguous translated residues. V3J clonotypes were defined by identical inferred V gene, J gene, and CDR3 amino acid sequence. To compute the percentage overlap between repertoires, the number of shared unique clonotypes was divided by the size of the smaller repertoire. Richness of each repertoire was evaluated using RTK rarefaction, the Chao1 estimator, and Recon v2.1 estimates of unobserved clonotypes. For all TCRbeta clonotypes obtained by the gDNA method from a few donors, generation probabilities were computed with OLGA. The clones in this table, taken by TCRdb from immuneACCESS, are in-frame only. Not every clone is retained; where verified, under half of the shortfall comes from an unresolved V gene, and the cause of the rest is unknown. The DNA was the basis for D and trimming; V, J and clone size are from that table. The sample includes about 2 million clones, with roughly 95% observed a single time. More than 0.1% of the sample lies in the top ten.

Healthy HIV-negative adults with no recently reported acute infections or vaccinations were included as donors. Every donor was a Caucasian adult living in Nashville, Tennessee, USA. Magnetic negative selection was used to enrich CD4+ T cells, after which naive cells were positively selected on CD45RA and the negative fraction became the memory subset. After blood collection by leukapheresis, PBMCs were isolated using Ficoll-Histopaque density gradient centrifugation and then cryopreserved in the vapor phase of liquid nitrogen. Analytical flow cytometry was used to check the purity and quantity of each magnetically sorted T cell population. Each sorted fraction had its genomic DNA isolated and then quantified by UV absorbance on a Nanodrop 2000c. CDR1 and CDR2 (MNHNY, SVGAGI) derive from the germline V gene (reference sequence). V is cut by 0 bases and J by 6 bases, and the space between the germline ends is 3 bases. There are 12 amino acids in the CDR3, from cysteine to phenylalanine inclusive. The only DNA kept is the CDR3, 36 bases in frame from the first base.

The chain uses TRBV6-6 and TRBJ1-5, with an unclear D gene assignment. The receptor comes from a man aged 18-30 years in good health. The source material was naive CD4+ T cells sorted from blood. What this sample's cell subset or site label stands for: CD45RA+ positively selected. The nucleotide sequence reads as follows: TGTGCCAGCAGTTACTCGGGTCAGCCCCAGCATTTT. It is translated as CASSYSGQPQHF.